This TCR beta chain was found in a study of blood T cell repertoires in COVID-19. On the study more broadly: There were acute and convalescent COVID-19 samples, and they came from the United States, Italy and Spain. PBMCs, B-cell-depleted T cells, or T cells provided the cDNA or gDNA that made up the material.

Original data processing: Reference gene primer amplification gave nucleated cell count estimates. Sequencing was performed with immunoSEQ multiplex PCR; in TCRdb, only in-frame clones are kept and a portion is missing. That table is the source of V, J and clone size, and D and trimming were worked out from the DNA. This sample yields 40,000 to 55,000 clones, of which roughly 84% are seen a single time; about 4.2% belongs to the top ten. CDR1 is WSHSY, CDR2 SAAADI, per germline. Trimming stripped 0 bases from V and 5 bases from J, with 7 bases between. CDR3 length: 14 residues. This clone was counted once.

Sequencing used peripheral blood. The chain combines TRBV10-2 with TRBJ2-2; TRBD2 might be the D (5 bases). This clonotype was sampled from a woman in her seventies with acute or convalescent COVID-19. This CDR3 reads CASSESRETGELFF. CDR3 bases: TGCGCCAGCAGTGAGTCGAGGGAAACCGGGGAGCTGTTTTTT.